This T cell receptor (beta chain) was captured by sequencing in a study of blood T cells in healthy people across ages. This CDR3 spans 19 amino acids. With 4 bases clipped from V and 7 bases from J, the junction kept 17 bases outside the gene matches. CDR1 is MNHEY and CDR2 is SVGAGI in the germline V gene. With respect to this clonotype: No antigen is known for it.

Study findings and constraints: Long-lived donors exceeded aged donors in naive CD4+ cells and diversity.

PCR was performed a second time for 7 to 11 cycles using a sample-barcoded 5' primer and a J-beta primer mix. Every sample gave at least 2.5 million paired-end reads containing CDR3. One entry per CDR3 protein results from TCRdb running MiXCR on the 5' RACE reads. There are 750,000 to 850,000 distinct CDR3 sequences in the sample; around a quarter occur only once, and more than 3% lies in the top ten. This sample was also put to use in a study of T cells of mothers and their children.

This sequence joins TRBV6-5 and TRBJ1-4, with TRBD1 matching over 11 bases. The sequenced sample consisted of blood. The clonotype comes from a boy aged 5-17 years in good health. The CDR3 nucleotides read TGTGCCAGCAGTTTACCCACTCCCGGGACAGGGGGACGGGGTGAAAAACTGTTTTTT. Translation: CASSLPTPGTGGRGEKLFF.